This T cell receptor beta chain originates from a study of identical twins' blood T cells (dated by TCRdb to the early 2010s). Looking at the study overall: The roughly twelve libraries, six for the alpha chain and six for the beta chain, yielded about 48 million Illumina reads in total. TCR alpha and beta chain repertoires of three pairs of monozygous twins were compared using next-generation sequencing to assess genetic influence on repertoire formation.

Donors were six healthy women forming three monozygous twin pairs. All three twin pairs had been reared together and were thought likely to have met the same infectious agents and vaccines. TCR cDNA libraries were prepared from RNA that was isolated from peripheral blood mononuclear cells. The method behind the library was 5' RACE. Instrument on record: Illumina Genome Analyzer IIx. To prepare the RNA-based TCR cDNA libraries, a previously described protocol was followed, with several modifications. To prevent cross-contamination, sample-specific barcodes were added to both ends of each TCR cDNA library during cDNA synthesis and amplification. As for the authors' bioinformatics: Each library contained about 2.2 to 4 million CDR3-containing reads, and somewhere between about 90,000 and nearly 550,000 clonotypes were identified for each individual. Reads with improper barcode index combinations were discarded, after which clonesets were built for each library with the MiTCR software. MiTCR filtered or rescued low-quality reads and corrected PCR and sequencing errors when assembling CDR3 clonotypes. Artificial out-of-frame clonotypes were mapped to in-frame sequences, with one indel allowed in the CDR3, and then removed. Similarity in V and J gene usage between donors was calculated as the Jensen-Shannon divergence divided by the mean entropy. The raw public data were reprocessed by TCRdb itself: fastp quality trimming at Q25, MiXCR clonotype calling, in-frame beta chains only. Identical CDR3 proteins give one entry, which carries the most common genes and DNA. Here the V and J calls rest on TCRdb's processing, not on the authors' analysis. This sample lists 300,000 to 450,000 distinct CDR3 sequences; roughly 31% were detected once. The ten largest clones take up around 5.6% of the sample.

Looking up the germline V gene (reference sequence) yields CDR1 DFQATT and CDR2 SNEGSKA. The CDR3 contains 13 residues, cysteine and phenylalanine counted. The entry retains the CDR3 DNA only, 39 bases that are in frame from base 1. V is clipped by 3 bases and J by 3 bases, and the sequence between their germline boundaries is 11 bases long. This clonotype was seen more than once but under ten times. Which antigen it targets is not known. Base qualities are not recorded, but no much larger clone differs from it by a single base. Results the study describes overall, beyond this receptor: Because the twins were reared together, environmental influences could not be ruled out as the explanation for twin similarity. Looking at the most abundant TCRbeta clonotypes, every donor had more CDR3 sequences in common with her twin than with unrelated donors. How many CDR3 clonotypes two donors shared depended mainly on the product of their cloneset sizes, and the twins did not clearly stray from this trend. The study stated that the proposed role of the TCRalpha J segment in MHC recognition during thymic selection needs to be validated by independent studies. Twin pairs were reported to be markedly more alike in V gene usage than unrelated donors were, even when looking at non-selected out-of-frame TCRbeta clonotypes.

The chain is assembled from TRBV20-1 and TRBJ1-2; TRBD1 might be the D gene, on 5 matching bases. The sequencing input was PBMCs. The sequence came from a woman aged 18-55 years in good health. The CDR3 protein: CSASQGVDYGYTF. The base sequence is TGCAGTGCTAGTCAGGGAGTTGACTATGGCTACACCTTC.